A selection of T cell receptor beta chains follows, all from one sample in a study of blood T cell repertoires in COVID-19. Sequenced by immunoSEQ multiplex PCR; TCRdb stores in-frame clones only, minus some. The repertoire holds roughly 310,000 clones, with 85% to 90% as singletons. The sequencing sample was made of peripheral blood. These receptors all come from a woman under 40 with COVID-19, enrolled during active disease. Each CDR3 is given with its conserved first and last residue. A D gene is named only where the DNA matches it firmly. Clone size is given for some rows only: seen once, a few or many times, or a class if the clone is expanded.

cdr3_nt: TGTGCCAGCAGCAAGGACAGGGGGGGAAATCAGCCCCAGCATTTT
cdr3_aa: CASSKDRGGNQPQHF
j_call: TRBJ1-5
d_call: TRBD1
clone_size: NA
v_call: TRBV28

cdr3_nt: TGCGCCAGCAGTGAGCCCCTAGCGGGAGCTTCCTACAATGAGCAGTTCTTC
cdr3_aa: CASSEPLAGASYNEQFF
j_call: TRBJ2-1
d_call: TRBD2
clone_size: NA
v_call: TRBV10-1

cdr3_nt: TGTGCCTGGAGTCCCCACAGAGGGACCTACGAGCAGTACTTC
cdr3_aa: CAWSPHRGTYEQYF
j_call: TRBJ2-7
d_call: NA
clone_size: NA
v_call: TRBV30

cdr3_nt: TGCGCCAGCAGCTTGGGAGGGCTTTCCTACGAGCAGTACTTC
cdr3_aa: CASSLGGLSYEQYF
j_call: TRBJ2-7
d_call: NA
clone_size: NA
v_call: TRBV5-1

cdr3_nt: TGTGCCACCAGCAGAGACGGACAGGCACACACCGGGGAGCTGTTTTTT
cdr3_aa: CATSRDGQAHTGELFF
j_call: TRBJ2-2
d_call: TRBD1
clone_size: once
v_call: TRBV15

cdr3_nt: TGTGCCAGCAACCTCAGGGGAGGGGCTGAAGCTTTCTTT
cdr3_aa: CASNLRGGAEAFF
j_call: TRBJ1-1
d_call: NA
clone_size: NA
v_call: TRBV5-4

cdr3_nt: TGTGCCAGCAGTTCCGGGACACAATACTACGAGCAGTACTTC
cdr3_aa: CASSSGTQYYEQYF
j_call: TRBJ2-7
d_call: NA
clone_size: NA
v_call: TRBV27

cdr3_nt: TGTGCCAGCAGCGCGGGACAGTTCGAGACAGATACGCAGTATTTT
cdr3_aa: CASSAGQFETDTQYF
j_call: TRBJ2-3
d_call: NA
clone_size: NA
v_call: TRBV5-8

cdr3_nt: TGTGCCAGCAGTGAATACGAGGGGGTGGTGTCTCATGAGCAGTTCTTC
cdr3_aa: CASSEYEGVVSHEQFF
j_call: TRBJ2-1
d_call: NA
clone_size: NA
v_call: TRBV25-1

cdr3_nt: TGTGCCAGCAGCTTAGGCGTGAGGAGGGCTAGCGGGAGTACCCACATCTACAATGAGCAGTTCTTC
cdr3_aa: CASSLGVRRASGSTHIYNEQFF
j_call: TRBJ2-1
d_call: TRBD2
clone_size: NA
v_call: TRBV7-8

cdr3_nt: TGTGCCAGCAGTGAAGCACCAGCAACTAATGAAAAACTGTTTTTT
cdr3_aa: CASSEAPATNEKLFF
j_call: TRBJ1-4
d_call: NA
clone_size: NA
v_call: TRBV6-1

cdr3_nt: TGTGCCATCTGGACAGCCACTAATGAAAAACTGTTTTTT
cdr3_aa: CAIWTATNEKLFF
j_call: TRBJ1-4
d_call: NA
clone_size: NA
v_call: TRBV2

cdr3_nt: TGTGCCCATATTACTCCCTACAATGAGCAGTTCTTC
cdr3_aa: CAHITPYNEQFF
j_call: TRBJ2-1
d_call: NA
clone_size: NA
v_call: TRBV30

cdr3_nt: TGTGCCTGGAGTGTCGGGTACGGAGAAGCTTTCTTT
cdr3_aa: CAWSVGYGEAFF
j_call: TRBJ1-1
d_call: NA
clone_size: NA
v_call: TRBV30

cdr3_nt: TGTGCCAGCAGTCACGGACAGGGGGCTGCGGATACGCAGTATTTT
cdr3_aa: CASSHGQGAADTQYF
j_call: TRBJ2-3
d_call: TRBD1
clone_size: NA
v_call: TRBV27

cdr3_nt: TGTGCCAGCAGGGTCGGACAGGGTAATGAAAAACTGTTTTTT
cdr3_aa: CASRVGQGNEKLFF
j_call: TRBJ1-4
d_call: TRBD1
clone_size: NA
v_call: TRBV2

cdr3_nt: TGTGCCAGCAGTTACTCTGCGGGGGACATGAACACTGAAGCTTTCTTT
cdr3_aa: CASSYSAGDMNTEAFF
j_call: TRBJ1-1
d_call: NA
clone_size: NA
v_call: TRBV6-6

cdr3_nt: TGTGCCAGTAGTATCGTGACAGGGGCCGAGCAGTACTTC
cdr3_aa: CASSIVTGAEQYF
j_call: TRBJ2-7
d_call: TRBD1
clone_size: NA
v_call: TRBV19

cdr3_nt: TGTGCCAGCAGTTTAGGACTAGCGGCCCGCAATGAGCAGTTCTTC
cdr3_aa: CASSLGLAARNEQFF
j_call: TRBJ2-1
d_call: TRBD2
clone_size: NA
v_call: TRBV27

cdr3_nt: TGCGCCAGCAGACTCGGGACAGGCCAAACTGAAGCTTTCTTT
cdr3_aa: CASRLGTGQTEAFF
j_call: TRBJ1-1
d_call: TRBD1
clone_size: NA
v_call: TRBV5-1

cdr3_nt: TGTGCCAGTAGTAAAACAGTTCTGGGCACTGAAGCTTTCTTT
cdr3_aa: CASSKTVLGTEAFF
j_call: TRBJ1-1
d_call: NA
clone_size: once
v_call: TRBV19

cdr3_nt: TGTGCCAGCAGCGTCCAAGCAGGGGGACTTAATGAAAAACTGTTTTTT
cdr3_aa: CASSVQAGGLNEKLFF
j_call: TRBJ1-4
d_call: TRBD1
clone_size: NA
v_call: TRBV9

cdr3_nt: TGTGCCAGCAGTGACTCGGGAGGGCCAGATACGCAGTATTTT
cdr3_aa: CASSDSGGPDTQYF
j_call: TRBJ2-3
d_call: TRBD2
clone_size: many
v_call: TRBV6-4

cdr3_nt: TGTGCCAGCACGCTGGACAGGGTCCATGAGCAGTTCTTC
cdr3_aa: CASTLDRVHEQFF
j_call: TRBJ2-1
d_call: TRBD1
clone_size: NA
v_call: TRBV5-6

cdr3_nt: TGTGCCAGCAGTTTAGGACAGAATGAAAAACTGTTTTTT
cdr3_aa: CASSLGQNEKLFF
j_call: TRBJ1-4
d_call: NA
clone_size: NA
v_call: TRBV2

cdr3_nt: TGCGCCAGCAGCATGGGGGCAGGAGAGACCCAGTACTTC
cdr3_aa: CASSMGAGETQYF
j_call: TRBJ2-5
d_call: NA
clone_size: NA
v_call: TRBV5-1

cdr3_nt: TGTGCCAGCAGCCCTGCCTCGCCAGGGAACACCGGGGAGCTGTTTTTT
cdr3_aa: CASSPASPGNTGELFF
j_call: TRBJ2-2
d_call: NA
clone_size: NA
v_call: TRBV28

cdr3_nt: TGTGCCAGCAGTTCCCGGGGGTATGGCTACACCTTC
cdr3_aa: CASSSRGYGYTF
j_call: TRBJ1-2
d_call: NA
clone_size: once
v_call: TRBV28

cdr3_nt: TGTGCCAGCAGCCAAGAGTTACAGGGATACGAGCAGTACTTC
cdr3_aa: CASSQELQGYEQYF
j_call: TRBJ2-7
d_call: NA
clone_size: once
v_call: TRBV4-2

cdr3_nt: TGTGCCAGCAGCTTTGGGGACAGTTACCGCTATGGCTACACCTTC
cdr3_aa: CASSFGDSYRYGYTF
j_call: TRBJ1-2
d_call: TRBD1
clone_size: NA
v_call: TRBV7-9

cdr3_nt: TGTGCCAGCAGCTTAGCGGCAGGGGGTAGAAACACCATATATTTT
cdr3_aa: CASSLAAGGRNTIYF
j_call: TRBJ1-3
d_call: TRBD1
clone_size: NA
v_call: TRBV7-2

cdr3_nt: TGTGCCAGCAGCCCATCCCCAGGGGGCTTGGACTATGGCTACACCTTC
cdr3_aa: CASSPSPGGLDYGYTF
j_call: TRBJ1-2
d_call: TRBD1
clone_size: NA
v_call: TRBV27

cdr3_nt: TGTGCCAGCAGCCCGCCCCGAGGAACTAATGAAAAACTGTTTTTT
cdr3_aa: CASSPPRGTNEKLFF
j_call: TRBJ1-4
d_call: NA
clone_size: NA
v_call: TRBV7-9

cdr3_nt: TGTGCCAGCAGCTTAGATCTTCTAAACACCATATATTTT
cdr3_aa: CASSLDLLNTIYF
j_call: TRBJ1-3
d_call: NA
clone_size: few
v_call: TRBV7-8

cdr3_nt: TGCGCCAGCAGGCAGGACAACGAAGCTTTCTTT
cdr3_aa: CASRQDNEAFF
j_call: TRBJ1-1
d_call: NA
clone_size: NA
v_call: TRBV10-2

cdr3_nt: TGTGCCAGCAGCCAAGATACCGGGACTGAAGCTTTCTTT
cdr3_aa: CASSQDTGTEAFF
j_call: TRBJ1-1
d_call: NA
clone_size: NA
v_call: TRBV3-1/TRBV3-2

cdr3_nt: TGTGCCAGCAGTCCTCAGTACGAGCAGTACTTC
cdr3_aa: CASSPQYEQYF
j_call: TRBJ2-7
d_call: NA
clone_size: NA
v_call: TRBV28

cdr3_nt: TGTGCCAGCGTCGGCGGACGGGAAGGCTACACCTTC
cdr3_aa: CASVGGREGYTF
j_call: TRBJ1-2
d_call: NA
clone_size: few
v_call: TRBV6-5

cdr3_nt: TGTGCCACCAGCCCGATTACACAATTTGGGGCCAACGTCCTGACTTTC
cdr3_aa: CATSPITQFGANVLTF
j_call: TRBJ2-6
d_call: NA
clone_size: NA
v_call: TRBV15

cdr3_nt: TGTGCCAGCAGCGCAGGGGGAGAGCCCCAGCATTTT
cdr3_aa: CASSAGGEPQHF
j_call: TRBJ1-5
d_call: TRBD1
clone_size: NA
v_call: TRBV5-6

cdr3_nt: TGTGCCAGCAGGACCGCCGGGACAGCGGCTAACTATGGCTACACCTTC
cdr3_aa: CASRTAGTAANYGYTF
j_call: TRBJ1-2
d_call: TRBD1
clone_size: NA
v_call: TRBV25-1

cdr3_nt: TGTGCCATCAGGGACCACAGGGGGCGCGCATACGAGCAGTACTTC
cdr3_aa: CAIRDHRGRAYEQYF
j_call: TRBJ2-7
d_call: TRBD1
clone_size: NA
v_call: TRBV10-3

cdr3_nt: TGTGCCACCAGTGATACCCGACAGGGGGACACCGGGGAGCTGTTTTTT
cdr3_aa: CATSDTRQGDTGELFF
j_call: TRBJ2-2
d_call: TRBD1
clone_size: once
v_call: TRBV24-1

cdr3_nt: TGCAGCGTTGAAACGTGGGGGCTCGAGCAGTACTTC
cdr3_aa: CSVETWGLEQYF
j_call: TRBJ2-7
d_call: NA
clone_size: NA
v_call: TRBV29-1

cdr3_nt: TGCGCCAGCAGCTGGGCTTTGGCGGGAGGCCCCTACGAGCAGTACTTC
cdr3_aa: CASSWALAGGPYEQYF
j_call: TRBJ2-7
d_call: TRBD2
clone_size: NA
v_call: TRBV5-1

cdr3_nt: TGTGCCAGCAGCCGGACGGGAGTAAACACTGAAGCTTTCTTT
cdr3_aa: CASSRTGVNTEAFF
j_call: TRBJ1-1
d_call: NA
clone_size: NA
v_call: TRBV3-1/TRBV3-2

cdr3_nt: TGTGCCAGCAGTTACTCAGCCCCGGGGACCTACGAGCAGTACTTC
cdr3_aa: CASSYSAPGTYEQYF
j_call: TRBJ2-7
d_call: NA
clone_size: once
v_call: TRBV6-6

cdr3_nt: TGTGCCAGTAGTAAGGGGACAGACTATGGCTACACCTTC
cdr3_aa: CASSKGTDYGYTF
j_call: TRBJ1-2
d_call: TRBD1
clone_size: NA
v_call: TRBV19

cdr3_nt: TGTGCCAGCAGCTTGGGGGCAGGGCGCTCATCCTACGAGCAGTACTTC
cdr3_aa: CASSLGAGRSSYEQYF
j_call: TRBJ2-7
d_call: NA
clone_size: NA
v_call: TRBV5-4

cdr3_nt: TGTGCCAGCAGGGAAAGTCACAGGGGTCTAGGTAATTCACCCCTCCACTTT
cdr3_aa: CASRESHRGLGNSPLHF
j_call: TRBJ1-6
d_call: TRBD1
clone_size: NA
v_call: TRBV28

cdr3_nt: TGTGCCAGTAGGGTAGGGGGAATTGAAGCTTTCTTT
cdr3_aa: CASRVGGIEAFF
j_call: TRBJ1-1
d_call: NA
clone_size: NA
v_call: TRBV19

cdr3_nt: TGTGCCAGCTCAGTGGGACAGGGCGAATTGGGCAATCAGCCCCAGCATTTT
cdr3_aa: CASSVGQGELGNQPQHF
j_call: TRBJ1-5
d_call: TRBD1
clone_size: NA
v_call: TRBV18

cdr3_nt: TGTGCCAGCAGCCCAGGACTAGCGGGAGGGCTTATTTACAATGAGCAGTTCTTC
cdr3_aa: CASSPGLAGGLIYNEQFF
j_call: TRBJ2-1
d_call: TRBD2
clone_size: NA
v_call: TRBV9